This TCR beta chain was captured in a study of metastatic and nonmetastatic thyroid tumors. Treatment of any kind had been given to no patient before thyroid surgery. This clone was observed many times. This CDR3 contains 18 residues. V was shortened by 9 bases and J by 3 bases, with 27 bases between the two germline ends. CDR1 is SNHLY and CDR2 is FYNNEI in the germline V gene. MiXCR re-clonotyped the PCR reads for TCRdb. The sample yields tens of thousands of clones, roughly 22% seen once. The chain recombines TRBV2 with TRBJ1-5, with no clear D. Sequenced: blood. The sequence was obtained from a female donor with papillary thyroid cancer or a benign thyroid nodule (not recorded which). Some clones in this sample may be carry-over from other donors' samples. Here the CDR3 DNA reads TGTGCCAGTACTCTAGGTCCACGTCGGGCGGCGAACAATCAGCCCCAGCATTTT. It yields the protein CASTLGPRRAANNQPQHF.